The following is a T cell receptor (beta chain) sequence with its context. As yet, its antigen is unknown. The entry originates in a study of CD8+ T cells in alopecia areata. Overall study results and limits: Among patients, TCR sharing was less clear than in mice, a difference possibly due in part to HLA diversity in the patient population. Clonality exceeded that of normal scalp in lesional scalp, most notably in alopecia totalis/universalis.

For about five patients, CD4+ cells were sorted into CD25+CD127- cells. Collected material from alopecia areata patients comprised lesional scalp punch biopsies and peripheral blood. It was from PBMCs that CD4+ and CD8+ T cells were sorted. cDNA reverse transcribed from extracted RNA served as the sequencing template. The protocol was immunoSEQ multiplex PCR, while the TCRdb copy is restricted to in-frame clones and leaves out a portion. The table lists 30,000 to 45,000 clones, around half of them singletons. The germline CDR1 and CDR2 sequences are MNHNY and SVGAGI (reference sequence). The V gene lost 7 bases and the J gene lost 10 bases, with 16 bases spanning the gap. CDR3 size: 12 residues.

This clonotype was sampled from a human donor with alopecia areata. The sequenced sample consisted of CD4+ Tregs sorted from blood. The chain recombines TRBV6-6 with TRBJ1-1; D gene unclear. CDR3 in amino acids: CASKLRGLGAFF. The CDR3 DNA follows: TGTGCCAGCAAGTTAAGAGGGTTGGGAGCTTTCTTT.